This TCR beta chain comes out of a study of graft-versus-host responses after intestinal transplantation. Whole-study context: Anti-thymocyte globulin induction, then tacrolimus and steroids for about three years, went to all recipients.

Measured with immunoSEQ multiplex PCR; TCRdb has only the in-frame clones, and not every one. This repertoire shows about 88,000 clones, around 93% found once; its top ten account for approximately 0.33%. Comments on this clone: Its antigen remains unidentified.

Study results and limitations: Peak circulating GvH clone levels were associated with early post-transplant HvG declines. Patients with graft-donor T cell macrochimerism had high graft-versus-host to host-versus-graft clonal ratios in allografts.

V shed 6 bases, J shed 2 bases, and the junction held 9 bases outside the gene matches. CDR1 MNHEY and CDR2 SVGAGI come from the germline V gene. The CDR3 spans 15 residues. This TCR derives from a human donor who was the organ donor for an intestinal transplant. Here the sequenced sample was unstimulated CD4+ T cells sorted from spleen or lymph node cells, taken before transplant. The chain is built from TRBV6-5 and TRBJ2-7; 8 nucleotides match TRBD2. This chain's CDR3 is CASRREREPAYEQYF. CDR3 nucleotide sequence: TGTGCCAGCAGGAGGGAGCGGGAGCCAGCCTACGAGCAGTACTTC.